The T cell receptor (beta chain) described here comes from a study of Ad26.COV2.S vaccination and SARS-CoV-2 variants. Whole-study context: Among those in the COV1001 Ad26.COV2.S trial arm was the donor. General observations from the study: Similar non-spike TCR breadth was observed in recipients of vaccine and of placebo. Reportedly, after vaccination the spike-specific CD8+ and CD4+ T cell responses displayed substantial breadth.

A word on this clone: Its target is unknown.

The treatment: 19 received Ad26.COV2.S at low or high dose, single or two shots; 5 received placebo; per-sample allocation not given. The samples were gathered on day 63 after the first injection of vaccine or placebo. The V segment lost 0 bases and the J segment 5 bases; nucleotides outside the gene matches: 3. The CDR3 contains 15 residues. From germline, CDR1 is SEHNR and CDR2 FQNEAQ (reference sequence). Sequenced by immunoSEQ multiplex PCR; TCRdb stores in-frame clones only, minus some. The table has about 400,000 clones, 89% seen once. The source is a person aged 18-65 years who received the Ad26.COV2.S COVID-19 vaccine or a placebo. The sample here was peripheral blood, taken in a trial of Ad26.COV2.S vaccine versus placebo. The rearrangement links TRBV7-9 to TRBJ1-4; 7 bases are a match to TRBD1. This chain's CDR3 is CASSLAGTDNEKLFF. The DNA for the CDR3 is TGTGCCAGCAGCTTAGCCGGGACAGACAATGAAAAACTGTTTTTT.